The clone carrying this TCR beta chain was observed a handful of times. Germline CDR1 is SQVTM and CDR2 is ANQGSEA. J was trimmed by 6 bases and V by 7 bases; bases with no gene match: 6. CDR3 length: 14 amino acids. This entry is derived from a study of human T cells and chemical hapten exposure. The sample's time point: patch test 3, about 24 weeks after DPC sensitization. Stated treatment: therapeutic diphenylcyclopropenone sensitization with weekly scalp DPC. TCRdb reanalysed the RACE reads using MiXCR and keeps one entry per CDR3 protein. This sample has about 190,000 distinct CDR3 sequences, with about 25% found just once.

The sequencing used whole blood, collected in connection with sensitization to the hapten diphenylcyclopropenone (DPC). The rearrangement links TRBV29-1 to TRBJ2-1; 13 bases match TRBD2. The receptor was isolated from a woman in her thirties or forties with alopecia areata. Some clones in this sample may be carry-over from other donors' samples. CDR3 sequence: CSAQTSGRANEQFF. In DNA form, the CDR3 reads TGCAGCGCACAAACTAGCGGGAGGGCCAATGAGCAGTTCTTC.